Listed below are T cell receptor beta chains from one sample, sequenced in a study of blood T cell repertoires in COVID-19. Using immunoSEQ multiplex PCR, the repertoire was profiled, and TCRdb retains in-frame clones only, with some absent. In the table there are over 85,000 clones, roughly 86% of which are singletons. The sequenced sample was peripheral blood. These receptors were collected from a man aged 50 to 59 with active or convalescent COVID-19. Each CDR3 is given with its conserved first and last residue. The order of the fields is V gene, CDR3 length, J gene, D gene, clone size, CDR3 DNA, CDR3 protein. The D gene is left open where the match is weak. Only some rows state a clone size, as once, few, many or a class for expanded clones.

V: TRBV5-1
length: 14
J: TRBJ1-4
D: NA
size: NA
DNA: TGCGCCAGCAGCCAAGGGTACGGGGATGAAAAACTGTTTTTT
CDR3: CASSQGYGDEKLFF

V: TRBV5-4
length: 14
J: TRBJ2-3
D: NA
size: NA
DNA: TGTGCCAGCAGCTTGGGTCTAGCCGCAGATACGCAGTATTTT
CDR3: CASSLGLAADTQYF

V: TRBV30
length: 11
J: TRBJ2-5
D: NA
size: NA
DNA: TGTGCCTGGAGTGGGCCCCGGACCCAGTACTTC
CDR3: CAWSGPRTQYF

V: TRBV6-5
length: 13
J: TRBJ1-3
D: NA
size: NA
DNA: TGTGCCAGCAGTCCCACGAGGGGAAACACCATATATTTT
CDR3: CASSPTRGNTIYF

V: TRBV7-2
length: 18
J: TRBJ2-7
D: TRBD2
size: NA
DNA: TGTGCCAGCACCCCATATAGGCTAGCGGGGGGGCCAACCTACGAGCAGTACTTC
CDR3: CASTPYRLAGGPTYEQYF

V: TRBV10-3
length: 15
J: TRBJ2-7
D: TRBD1
size: NA
DNA: TGTGCCATCAGTGAGGGGACAGGGGGTACCTACGAGCAGTACTTC
CDR3: CAISEGTGGTYEQYF

V: TRBV28
length: 13
J: TRBJ1-2
D: NA
size: NA
DNA: TGTGCCAGCAGTTACGGACAGAACTATGGCTACACCTTC
CDR3: CASSYGQNYGYTF

V: TRBV18
length: 15
J: TRBJ1-4
D: NA
size: NA
DNA: TGTGCCAGCTCACCGATAGACGGAGATAATGAAAAACTGTTTTTT
CDR3: CASSPIDGDNEKLFF

V: TRBV7-9
length: 15
J: TRBJ1-4
D: NA
size: NA
DNA: TGTGCCAGCAGCCGCCCGCAGGGCCAGAATGAAAAACTGTTTTTT
CDR3: CASSRPQGQNEKLFF

V: TRBV3-1/TRBV3-2
length: 13
J: TRBJ1-2
D: NA
size: NA
DNA: TGTGCCAGCAGCTCAACAGGGTTCTATGGCTACACCTTC
CDR3: CASSSTGFYGYTF

V: TRBV7-2
length: 14
J: TRBJ1-5
D: TRBD1
size: NA
DNA: TGTGCCAGCAGCGTCGGGACAGCGGGTCAGCCCCAGCATTTT
CDR3: CASSVGTAGQPQHF

V: TRBV6-4
length: 13
J: TRBJ1-1
D: NA
size: NA
DNA: TGTGCCAGCAGTGACCAGGGGAGCACTGAAGCTTTCTTT
CDR3: CASSDQGSTEAFF

V: TRBV18
length: 16
J: TRBJ2-5
D: TRBD1
size: NA
DNA: TGTGCCAGCTCACCACGTGCAGGGGGCGCGCAAGAGACCCAGTACTTC
CDR3: CASSPRAGGAQETQYF

V: TRBV9
length: 15
J: TRBJ2-1
D: NA
size: NA
DNA: TGTGCCAGCAGCGTAGGCCAGGGATCATTCAATGAGCAGTTCTTC
CDR3: CASSVGQGSFNEQFF

V: TRBV28
length: 15
J: TRBJ2-7
D: NA
size: once
DNA: TGTGCCAGCAGTTTATATCGGCCCAACCGGGACGAGCAGTACTTC
CDR3: CASSLYRPNRDEQYF

V: TRBV19
length: 16
J: TRBJ1-1
D: NA
size: NA
DNA: TGTGCCAGTAGTATCCTGCAGGGGTTTATGAACACTGAAGCTTTCTTT
CDR3: CASSILQGFMNTEAFF

V: TRBV9
length: 15
J: TRBJ2-1
D: NA
size: NA
DNA: TGTGCCAGCAGCATCGAGGGGGGGAGGTACAATGAGCAGTTCTTC
CDR3: CASSIEGGRYNEQFF

V: TRBV20-1
length: 15
J: TRBJ2-5
D: TRBD2
size: NA
DNA: TGCAGTGCTAGTTGGGTAGCGGGGGGGCAGGAGACCCAGTACTTC
CDR3: CSASWVAGGQETQYF

V: TRBV28
length: 15
J: TRBJ2-3
D: NA
size: NA
DNA: TGTGCCAGCAGTTTTGGGACAACCGGCACAGATACGCAGTATTTT
CDR3: CASSFGTTGTDTQYF

V: TRBV3-1/TRBV3-2
length: 17
J: TRBJ2-1
D: TRBD2
size: NA
DNA: TGTGCCAGCAGCCCGAGAGGAGGAGCGGGGGGGCCCCCCGCAGGGTTCTTC
CDR3: CASSPRGGAGGPPAGFF

V: TRBV5-1
length: 13
J: TRBJ1-4
D: NA
size: NA
DNA: TGCGCCAGCAGCACTGATACTAATGAAAAACTGTTTTTT
CDR3: CASSTDTNEKLFF

V: TRBV30
length: 13
J: TRBJ2-7
D: NA
size: NA
DNA: TGTGCCTGGAGTGCTTTAGAGAACTACGAGCAGTACTTC
CDR3: CAWSALENYEQYF

V: TRBV9
length: 15
J: TRBJ2-1
D: NA
size: once
DNA: TGTGCCAGCAGCTCCGTCGGGGGAACTAACAATGAGCAGTTCTTC
CDR3: CASSSVGGTNNEQFF

V: TRBV5-1
length: 14
J: TRBJ2-7
D: NA
size: NA
DNA: TGCGCCAGCAGCTTTGCAGGGGAAGCCTACGAGCAGTACTTC
CDR3: CASSFAGEAYEQYF

V: TRBV29-1
length: 14
J: TRBJ2-5
D: TRBD2
size: NA
DNA: TGCAGCGCTGGACTAGCGGTAACTCAAGAGACCCAGTACTTC
CDR3: CSAGLAVTQETQYF

V: TRBV2
length: 14
J: TRBJ2-5
D: TRBD2
size: NA
DNA: TGTGCCAGCCTCCAAGCGGGGGTACAAGAGACCCAGTACTTC
CDR3: CASLQAGVQETQYF

V: TRBV5-6
length: 14
J: TRBJ1-1
D: TRBD1
size: NA
DNA: TGTGCCAGCAGCTTGGATCCGGGACAGGGGTGGGGGATCTTT
CDR3: CASSLDPGQGWGIF

V: TRBV20-1
length: 20
J: TRBJ2-3
D: TRBD2
size: NA
DNA: TGCAGTGCTAGTCGCTACGCGACTAGCGGGGGGCAAACTAGCACAGATACGCAGTATTTT
CDR3: CSASRYATSGGQTSTDTQYF

V: TRBV6-5
length: 12
J: TRBJ1-5
D: NA
size: NA
DNA: TGTGCCAGCAGTTCGGGTGCCTGGCCCCAGCATTTT
CDR3: CASSSGAWPQHF

V: TRBV2
length: 14
J: TRBJ1-5
D: NA
size: NA
DNA: TGTGCCAGCAACGGTTTCGAGAGCAATCAGCCCCAGCATTTT
CDR3: CASNGFESNQPQHF

V: TRBV7-9
length: 14
J: TRBJ1-1
D: TRBD1
size: NA
DNA: TGTGCCAGCAGGCGACAGGGGGCGGGCCCTGAAGCTTTCTTT
CDR3: CASRRQGAGPEAFF

V: TRBV7-2
length: 16
J: TRBJ1-5
D: NA
size: NA
DNA: TGTGCCAGCAGCTTAGTTCAATACGGGGGCAATCAGCCCCAGCATTTT
CDR3: CASSLVQYGGNQPQHF

V: TRBV19
length: 15
J: TRBJ1-2
D: TRBD1
size: NA
DNA: TGTGCCAGTAGTCTCGATTGGACAGGGCTCTATGGCTACACCTTC
CDR3: CASSLDWTGLYGYTF

V: TRBV25-1
length: 14
J: TRBJ1-3
D: TRBD1
size: NA
DNA: TGTGCCAGCAGTTCCGACAGGGCTGGAAACACCATATATTTT
CDR3: CASSSDRAGNTIYF

V: TRBV7-9
length: 18
J: TRBJ1-1
D: TRBD1
size: NA
DNA: TGTGCCAGCAGCTCCCCCAGGGGGCAGGGGCCCTCGAACACTGAAGCTTTCTTT
CDR3: CASSSPRGQGPSNTEAFF

V: TRBV29-1
length: 12
J: TRBJ2-7
D: NA
size: NA
DNA: TGCAGCGTTGTTCTACCCTCCTACGAGCAGTACTTC
CDR3: CSVVLPSYEQYF

V: TRBV28
length: 16
J: TRBJ1-3
D: NA
size: NA
DNA: TGTGCCAGCACTAGAGGAGGCAGGTACTCTGGAAACACCATATATTTT
CDR3: CASTRGGRYSGNTIYF

V: TRBV29-1
length: 13
J: TRBJ2-1
D: TRBD2
size: NA
DNA: TGCAGCGTTGGAGCGGGGGGGCGCCATGAGCAGTTCTTC
CDR3: CSVGAGGRHEQFF